This T cell receptor beta chain was retrieved from a study of identical twins. Between the trimmed V and J ends, which lost 4 bases and 7 bases, there was a span of 11 bases. The CDR3 is made up of 12 amino acids. The V gene's germline CDR1 is MDHEN and CDR2 SYDVKM. This clonotype was seen a handful of times. TCRdb recomputed calls from the 5' RACE reads with MiXCR, one row per CDR3 protein. The sample records 1.5 million or so distinct CDR3 sequences, around 29% being singletons. This sequence joins TRBV28 and TRBJ2-7; tentatively, D is TRBD1 (6 bases). The origin of this receptor is a newborn girl in good health. The sample taken for sequencing was cord blood. The CDR3 reads CASSSRGHEQYF. The DNA of the CDR3 is TGTGCCAGCAGTTCCAGGGGCCATGAGCAGTACTTC.